The 18 T cell receptor beta chains reported below all come from one sample, sequenced in a study of blood T cells in healthy people across ages. Combining a sample-barcoded 5' primer with a J-beta primer mix, a second PCR ran for roughly 7 to 11 cycles. TCRdb analysed the 5' RACE reads with MiXCR anew, one entry per CDR3 protein. Among approximately 1.5 million distinct CDR3 sequences, roughly 32% were seen once, and the ten largest hold over 9%. Sequenced sample: blood. These receptors all stem from a woman aged 30 to 39 in good health.

V gene TRBV20-1 combines with J gene TRBJ2-1, with 11 bases fitting TRBD2. Trimming removed 6 bases from V and 8 bases from J; junction bases left unmatched: 6. Germline loops: CDR1 DFQATT, CDR2 SNEGSKA (reference sequence). The CDR3 contains 13 residues. The CDR3 region is CSARLAGLDEQFF. The CDR3 bases are TGCAGTGCCCGACTAGCGGGGTTAGATGAGCAGTTCTTC.

The V call is TRBV5-1, the J call TRBJ2-5, with 10 nucleotides matching TRBD2. The CDR3 runs 18 residues. The germline V gene has CDR1 SGHRS and CDR2 YFSETQ. V was clipped by 2 bases and J by 4 bases; unmatched bases: 14. The CDR3 DNA is TGCGCCAGCAGCTTTCGTAATAGCGGGGGGAGCTTCGTAGAGACCCAGTACTTC. Translated, it gives CASSFRNSGGSFVETQYF.

The V call is TRBV12-3 or TRBV12-4, the J call TRBJ2-1; 9 bases are a match to TRBD2. Losses at the gene ends were 4 bases for V and 3 bases for J; bases not matched to a gene: 4. The CDR3 consists of 15 residues. The CDR3 DNA is TGTGCCAGCAGTTCGGAACTAGCGGGCTACAATGAGCAGTTCTTC. Residues: CASSSELAGYNEQFF.

This clonotype has only a few counts. Since a much larger clone is just one base distant, this may be a read error. The rearrangement joins TRBV12-3 or TRBV12-4 to TRBJ1-2, with 7 bases identical to TRBD1. V dropped 6 bases and J dropped 4; count of bases not matched to a gene: 5. The CDR3 spans 13 residues. Written as DNA, the CDR3 is TGTGCCAGCAGACCGCAGGGGGGCTATGGCTACACCTTC. It translates to CASRPQGGYGYTF.

J is TRBJ2-5 and V is TRBV20-1, with TRBD2 matching over 8 bases. The junction had 9 bases not matched to a gene; V was cut back by 1 base and J by 5 bases. This CDR3 region has 15 residues. Per the germline V gene, CDR1 is DFQATT and CDR2 is SNEGSKA (reference sequence). CDR3 in amino acids: CSARVAGGTQETQYF. CDR3 nucleotide sequence: TGCAGTGCTAGAGTGGCGGGGGGAACACAGGAGACCCAGTACTTC.

The chain carries TRBV12-3 or TRBV12-4 and TRBJ2-3; unclear D gene. V was pared by 7 bases and J by 2 bases, with 25 bases between. This CDR3 has 18 amino acids. The CDR3 protein is CASISRASFLPHTDTQYF. For the CDR3, the DNA is TGTGCCAGCATTTCCCGGGCCTCATTCCTTCCCCACACAGATACGCAGTATTTT.

The rearrangement links TRBV12-3 or TRBV12-4 to TRBJ2-3; 8 bases map to TRBD2. The CDR3 is 13 amino acids. The V gene end was trimmed by 8 bases and the J gene end by 4 bases; junction bases not matched to a gene: 5. CDR3 sequence (DNA): TGTGCCAGCGGAAGCGGGGGACCAGATACGCAGTATTTT. This sequence encodes CASGSGGPDTQYF.

The chain uses TRBV9 and TRBJ1-1; D remains unclear. Trimming shortened V by 4 bases and J by 5 bases, and 12 bases separated the two germline ends. Germline-derived CDR1 and CDR2 are SGDLS and YYNGEE. This CDR3 spans 13 amino acids. The CDR3 DNA reads TGTGCCAGCAGCCGCTCTATGGGGACTGAAGCTTTCTTT. Amino acid sequence: CASSRSMGTEAFF. Full variable domain (missing parts from reference TRBV9 and TRBJ1-1): DSGVTQTPKHLITATGQRVTLRCSPRSGDLSVYWYQQSLDQGLQFLIQYYNGEERAKGNILERFSAQQFPDLHSELNLSSLELGDSALYFCASSRSMGTEAFFGQGTRLTVV.

The table lists this clonotype with a few counts. The chain links TRBV28 to TRBJ1-2; D perhaps matches TRBD1 (5 bases). The CDR3 covers 13 residues. V lost 7 bases, J lost 2 bases, and 11 bases lay in between. CDR1 and CDR2 from the germline V gene are MDHEN and SYDVKM. CDR3 region: CASKTALNYGYTF. CDR3 DNA: TGTGCCAGCAAGACAGCACTCAACTATGGCTACACCTTC.

The J gene is TRBJ1-2, the V gene TRBV20-1; a weak D match, TRBD1 (5 bases). CDR3 length equals 14 residues. Trimming pared 1 base from V and 2 bases from J, leaving 11 bases between. Germline CDR1 and CDR2: DFQATT and SNEGSKA (reference sequence). CDR3 protein: CSARVKGWNYGYTF. For the CDR3, the DNA is TGCAGTGCTAGAGTGAAGGGGTGGAACTATGGCTACACCTTC.

The chain has TRBV7-3 and TRBJ2-1, with D maybe TRBD2 (5 bases). V was clipped by 0 bases and J by 5 bases, with 20 bases between them. The CDR3 sequence is 18 residues long. From germline, CDR1 is SGHTA and CDR2 FQGTGA. The CDR3 is CASSLTFSSGSRNNEQFF. For the CDR3, the DNA is TGTGCCAGCAGCTTAACTTTTTCGTCGGGATCCCGGAACAATGAGCAGTTCTTC.

The V call is TRBV4-1, the J call TRBJ2-7; no clear D gene. V dropped 4 bases and J dropped 3 bases, with 13 bases sitting between them. There are 14 residues in the CDR3. The germline V gene encodes CDR1 MGHRA and CDR2 YSYEKL. The CDR3 protein is CASSPPNLLYEQYF. The CDR3 bases are TGCGCCAGCAGCCCACCAAATTTACTCTACGAGCAGTACTTC.

A few counts support this clonotype. The genes are TRBV7-9 and TRBJ2-5, with 9 bases aligning to TRBD2. In germline, CDR1 is SEHNR, CDR2 FQNEAQ (reference sequence). With V trimmed by 4 bases and J by 5 bases, 14 bases remained unmatched. This CDR3 region has 17 residues. CDR3 DNA: TGTGCCAGCAGCTCGACGGAGGTGGCGGGAGGGGCGGAGACCCAGTACTTC. Protein: CASSSTEVAGGAETQYF.

The rearrangement links TRBV9 to TRBJ2-7; no clear D gene. Germline V gives CDR1 SGDLS, CDR2 YYNGEE. This CDR3 comprises 15 residues. V was clipped by 4 bases and J by 6 bases, with 20 bases between them. The CDR3 nucleotides are TGTGCCAGCAGCACCCTAGACTCCGCCATTTCCGAGCAGTACTTC. It codes for CASSTLDSAISEQYF.

The chain combines TRBV3-1 with TRBJ1-2; no reliable D call. V dropped 0 bases and J dropped 0 bases, with 11 bases sitting between them. CDR1 LGHDT and CDR2 YNNKEL come from the germline V gene (reference sequence). The CDR3 sequence is 16 residues long. The CDR3 DNA is TGTGCCAGCAGCCAAGATGTCCAGTCTACTAACTATGGCTACACCTTC. Translation: CASSQDVQSTNYGYTF.

The rearrangement uses TRBV7-9 and TRBJ1-5; D is ambiguous. CDR3 size: 12 residues. Trimming stripped 10 bases from V and 4 bases from J, with 11 bases between. Germline CDR1 SEHNR, CDR2 FQNEAQ (reference sequence). CDR3 DNA sequence: TGTGCCAACACCTGGGGAAATCAGCCCCAGCATTTT. Protein product: CANTWGNQPQHF.

The chain links TRBV6-1 to TRBJ1-2, with 8 positions matching TRBD1. CDR1 MNHNS and CDR2 SASEGT come from the germline V gene. The J segment lost 2 bases and the V segment lost 5 bases, leaving 7 bases of the junction unmatched. The CDR3 extends over 15 amino acids. This CDR3 is CASSTGQGQNYGYTF. In DNA form, the CDR3 reads TGTGCCAGCAGTACAGGACAGGGACAAAACTATGGCTACACCTTC.

The rearrangement uses TRBV6-1 and TRBJ2-1, with no clear D. Germline CDR1 MNHNS, CDR2 SASEGT. V lost 6 bases and J lost 7, with 25 bases in between. This CDR3 comprises 17 residues. CDR3 nucleotide sequence: TGTGCCAGCAGCCCTTTAAGGGCCCTCTCGGTACCTAATGAGCAGTTCTTC. The encoded protein is CASSPLRALSVPNEQFF.